Listed below are T cell receptor beta chains from one sample, sequenced in a study of shared clonotypes between healthy human individuals. Sequencing was performed with immunoSEQ multiplex PCR; in TCRdb, only in-frame clones are kept and a portion is missing. The sample consists of 330,000 or so clones, around four fifths of them appearing once. Sequencing was performed on memory CD4+ T cells sorted from blood. These receptors were obtained from a man aged 25 to 45 in good health. Each CDR3 is given with its conserved first and last residue. A D gene is named only where the DNA matches it firmly. Where a row states a size, it is once, few, many or the class of an expanded clone; other rows omit it.

>few|TRBV5-1|NA|TRBJ2-2
TGCGCCAGCAGCTTGGATCCGGGATTGAACACCGGGGAGCTGTTTTTT
CASSLDPGLNTGELFF
>few|TRBV6-5|NA|TRBJ1-1
TGTGCCAGCAGTTACTCGAAACTCGTCAGTGAAGCTTTCTTT
CASSYSKLVSEAFF
>NA|TRBV5-6|NA|TRBJ2-7
TGTGCCAGCAGCTTTAATGGCGAAGCCTACGAGCAGTACTTC
CASSFNGEAYEQYF
>NA|TRBV20-1|NA|TRBJ1-2
TGCAGTGCTAGAGATGTATATGGTTACACCTTC
CSARDVYGYTF
>few|TRBV28|TRBD1|TRBJ1-5
TGTGCCAGTACCCGGACAGGGGGCTTCCAGCCCCAGCATTTT
CASTRTGGFQPQHF
>few|TRBV6-5|NA|TRBJ1-5
TGTGCCAGCAGTTACTCAGGGAGTAGCAATCAGCCCCAGCATTTT
CASSYSGSSNQPQHF
>once|TRBV11-1|NA|TRBJ2-1
TGTGCCAGCAGCTTACGGGACCGTGTATCCTACAATGAGCAGTTCTTC
CASSLRDRVSYNEQFF
>once|TRBV18|NA|TRBJ1-2
TGTGCCAGCTCACCAAACCCATGGGGCTATGGCTACACCTTC
CASSPNPWGYGYTF
>NA|TRBV6-6|TRBD1|TRBJ1-2
TGTGCCAGCAGTTACGATGACAGGGGGCTGAAAGGCTACACCTTC
CASSYDDRGLKGYTF
>NA|TRBV6-5|NA|TRBJ1-1
TGTGCCAGCAGTTACAGGAACACTGAAGCTTTCTTT
CASSYRNTEAFF
>NA|TRBV28|NA|TRBJ2-1
TGTGCCAGCAGTTCGCCCCTTTATGAGCAGTTCTTC
CASSSPLYEQFF